The 27 T cell receptor beta chains below come from one sample, sequenced in a study of blood T cell repertoires in COVID-19. Repertoires were generated with immunoSEQ multiplex PCR, while TCRdb's copy carries only in-frame clones and drops some. Among 130,000 to 150,000 clones, over 70% were seen once, and the ten largest hold approximately 8%. Material for sequencing was peripheral blood. Receptors were obtained from a man aged 50-60 years with active or convalescent COVID-19.

The rearrangement links TRBV6-5 to TRBJ2-1, with a weak D call TRBD2 (6 bases). This CDR3 contains 15 residues. Germline CDR1 and CDR2: MNHEY and SVGAGI. The V gene lost 3 bases and the J gene lost 3 bases, with 12 bases spanning the gap. CDR3 amino acids: CASSYLEGLYNEQFF. The DNA for the CDR3 is TGTGCCAGCAGTTATCTAGAGGGACTCTACAATGAGCAGTTCTTC.

This chain joins TRBV5-1 and TRBJ1-2; unclear D gene. This CDR3 has 13 residues. Germline V gene data show CDR1 as SGHRS and CDR2 as YFSETQ. Trimming stripped 4 bases from V and 8 bases from J, with 15 bases between. CDR3: CASSPSPREGYTF. CDR3 nucleotide sequence: TGCGCCAGCAGCCCAAGTCCCCGGGAGGGCTACACCTTC.

The CDR3 nucleotides read TGTGCCAGCAGCTTATTAGCGGGAGTGGGAGAGACCCAGTACTTC. This gives the protein CASSLLAGVGETQYF. This chain links TRBV11-2 with TRBJ2-5, with 9 bases matching TRBD2. CDR3 size: 15 residues. V lost 2 bases, J lost 4 bases, and 5 bases stayed unmatched. Germline V gives CDR1 SGHAT, CDR2 FQNNGV.

The genes are TRBV6-6 and TRBJ1-2; 9 bases fit TRBD1. CDR3 length: 14 residues. CDR1 is MNHNY and CDR2 is SVGAGI in the germline V gene (reference sequence). Germline trimming cut 4 bases from V and 7 bases from J; bases unmatched to any gene: 7. This chain's CDR3 is CASSSGTGLFGYTF. As DNA, the CDR3 is TGTGCCAGCAGTTCCGGGACAGGGCTTTTTGGCTACACCTTC.

This chain uses TRBV12-3 or TRBV12-4 with TRBJ1-1; no definite D call. Trimming pared 4 bases from V and 5 bases from J, leaving 11 bases between. This CDR3 contains 13 residues. The CDR3 sequence: CASSSGGGTEAFF. The CDR3 nucleotides are TGTGCCAGCAGTTCCGGAGGAGGGACTGAAGCTTTCTTT.

Only a few counts were recorded for this clone. The CDR3 sequence is CASSMAGEYSPLHF. DNA of the CDR3: TGTGCCAGTAGTATGGCGGGCGAATATTCACCCCTCCACTTT. The genes are TRBV19 and TRBJ1-6; D gene unclear. CDR3 length equals 14 residues. Trimming took off 3 bases at V and 8 bases at J, with 11 bases between the two ends. Germline CDR1 is LNHDA and CDR2 is SQIVND (reference sequence).

This chain connects TRBV24-1 to TRBJ2-1; 8 bases align to TRBD1. V lost 0 bases to trimming and J lost 7 bases; unmatched junction nucleotides: 10. Germline values: CDR1 KGHDR, CDR2 SFDVKD. This CDR3 has 17 amino acids. The CDR3 reads CATSDLKAGGEKNEQFF. The CDR3 DNA reads as TGTGCCACCAGTGATTTGAAGGCAGGGGGCGAAAAGAATGAGCAGTTCTTC.

The chain has TRBV6-2 or TRBV6-3 and TRBJ2-2; 7 nucleotides align to TRBD2. The germline V gene has CDR1 MNHEY and CDR2 SVGEGT. V shed 2 bases, J shed 7 bases, and the junction held 4 bases outside the gene matches. This CDR3 has 14 amino acids. The CDR3 DNA sequence: TGTGCCAGCAGTTACGGGACTATCCACGGGGAGCTGTTTTTT. It specifies CASSYGTIHGELFF.

The J gene is TRBJ1-2, the V gene TRBV7-8; unclear D gene. CDR3 length: 13 amino acids. Trimming pared 5 bases from V and 3 bases from J, leaving 10 bases between. Germline CDR1 is SGHVS and CDR2 is FQNEAQ. The CDR3 spells CASSPGVDYGYTF. CDR3 in DNA: TGTGCCAGCAGCCCCGGGGTTGACTATGGCTACACCTTC.

The gene calls are TRBV27 and TRBJ1-2; no definite D call. The germline gives CDR1 MNHEY, CDR2 SMNVEV (reference sequence). The CDR3 extends over 13 amino acids. V was clipped by 6 bases and J by 6 bases, with 14 bases between them. The CDR3 nucleotides are TGTGCCAGCAGGCTACACGGGATCGATGGCTACACCTTC. Translating gives CASRLHGIDGYTF.

The genes are TRBV6-5 and TRBJ2-6; D uncertain. Germline-derived CDR1 and CDR2 are MNHEY and SVGAGI. Trimming stripped 7 bases from V and 0 bases from J, with 10 bases between. The CDR3 is 15 amino acids. CDR3 coding DNA: TGTGCCAGCATGAATCGCGTCTCTGGGGCCAACGTCCTGACTTTC. The encoded protein is CASMNRVSGANVLTF.

This chain joins TRBV13 and TRBJ2-1; D might be TRBD1 (5 bases). The CDR3 totals 12 residues. Germline V gene data show CDR1 as PRHDT and CDR2 as FYEKMQ (reference sequence). V lost 5 bases and J lost 4, with 6 bases in between. CDR3 DNA: TGTGCCAGCAGCCAGGGTTACAATGAGCAGTTCTTC. Encoded protein: CASSQGYNEQFF.

Turning to this clone: Other nucleotide sequences in the sample specify the same CDR3. The genes are TRBV6-5 and TRBJ1-1, with 8 bases identical to TRBD1. The ends lost 6 bases at V and 1 base at J; junction bases unmatched: 1. Per germline, CDR1 MNHEY and CDR2 SVGAGI. The CDR3 extends over 13 amino acids. The CDR3 DNA reads as TGTGCCAGCAGAACAGGGGGGAACACTGAAGCTTTCTTT. Translating it yields CASRTGGNTEAFF.

The rearrangement joins TRBV6-8 to TRBJ2-7; 7 nucleotides line up with TRBD2. Germline-derived CDR1 and CDR2 are MNHGY and SAAAGT. With 9 bases clipped from V and 0 bases from J, the junction kept 11 bases outside the gene matches. The CDR3 runs to 15 residues. The CDR3 loop reads CARETSANFSYEQYF. The CDR3 region has the DNA TGTGCCAGGGAAACTAGCGCCAATTTCTCCTACGAGCAGTACTTC.

The genes are TRBV30 and TRBJ2-7, with D perhaps TRBD2 (5 bases). The CDR3 extends over 13 amino acids. Per germline, CDR1 GTSNPN and CDR2 SVGIG (reference sequence). The ends were cut back, 6 bases at V and 3 bases at J, with 15 bases in the middle. CDR3 sequence (DNA): TGTGCCTGCTTAATGGACTGGAGCTACGAGCAGTACTTC. Its translation: CACLMDWSYEQYF.

The chain joins TRBV27 to TRBJ2-7; 7 nucleotides agree with TRBD1. The CDR3 totals 15 residues. Looked up from germline, CDR1 is MNHEY and CDR2 is SMNVEV (reference sequence). Trimming at V came to 4 bases and at J to 1 base, leaving 7 bases not matched to a gene. The chain's CDR3 is CASSSGTAISYEQYF. CDR3 sequence (DNA): TGTGCCAGCAGTTCAGGGACAGCGATTTCCTACGAGCAGTACTTC.

The V gene is TRBV7-2, the J gene TRBJ1-5; the D is unclear. The CDR3 runs 14 residues. Germline CDR1 and CDR2: SGHTA and FQGNSA. V lost 4 bases and J 5 bases, leaving 12 bases between the germline ends. The CDR3 sequence: CASSSPEEHQPQHF. The CDR3 DNA is TGTGCCAGCAGCTCCCCCGAGGAACATCAGCCCCAGCATTTT.

The rearrangement joins TRBV7-8 to TRBJ2-1; 9 nucleotides agree with TRBD1. The V segment lost 5 bases and the J segment 7 bases; nucleotides outside the gene matches: 9. Germline loops: CDR1 SGHVS, CDR2 FQNEAQ. The CDR3 runs 15 residues. The DNA for the CDR3 is TGTGCCAGCAGCATGGGACAGGGACTGGGGAATGAGCAGTTCTTC. This translates into CASSMGQGLGNEQFF.

V gene TRBV28 combines with J gene TRBJ1-5, with 10 bases lining up with TRBD1. Per germline, CDR1 MDHEN and CDR2 SYDVKM. The CDR3 covers 17 residues. Trimming at V came to 4 bases and at J to 2 bases, leaving 8 bases not matched to a gene. CDR3 nucleotide sequence: TGTGCCAGCAGTTCTGATCTCGGGACAGGGGGCAATCAGCCCCAGCATTTT. This sequence encodes CASSSDLGTGGNQPQHF.

J is TRBJ1-5 and V is TRBV7-9; TRBD1 is a possible D gene (6 bases). Between the trimmed V and J ends, which lost 1 base and 2 bases, there was a span of 12 bases. The CDR3 consists of 16 residues. Germline CDR1 is SEHNR and CDR2 is FQNEAQ (reference sequence). The CDR3 sequence: CASSLGSQGRNQPQHF. The CDR3, as DNA: TGTGCCAGCAGCTTAGGGTCGCAGGGGCGCAATCAGCCCCAGCATTTT.

This clone came up once. This rearrangement joins TRBV7-7 to TRBJ2-3; a weak D match, TRBD2 (5 bases). In germline, CDR1 is SSHAT, CDR2 FNYEAQ (reference sequence). The CDR3 runs to 15 residues. Trimming took off 5 bases at V and 2 bases at J, with 14 bases between the two ends. CDR3 in DNA: TGTGCCAGCAGCCCAGGAGGCCAGATCACAGATACGCAGTATTTT. It yields the protein CASSPGGQITDTQYF.

In the case of this clone: The identical CDR3 is also encoded by other nucleotide sequences in the sample. The CDR3 here is CASSYGGGNTEAFF. In DNA form, the CDR3 reads TGTGCCAGCAGTTACGGGGGAGGAAACACTGAAGCTTTCTTT. The chain joins TRBV6-5 to TRBJ1-1; D possibly corresponds to TRBD1 (5 bases). The V gene's germline CDR1 is MNHEY and CDR2 SVGAGI. Between the trimmed V and J ends, which lost 2 bases and 2 bases, there was a span of 9 bases. This CDR3 contains 14 residues.

This chain connects TRBV14 to TRBJ1-2; TRBD1 is a possible D gene (6 bases). Per germline, CDR1 SGHDN and CDR2 FVKESK. CDR3 length equals 15 residues. The ends were cut back, 2 bases at V and 7 bases at J, with 17 bases in the middle. The DNA of the CDR3 is TGTGCCAGCAGCCAAAATTTCGGACAGACCACTGGCTACACCTTC. This encodes CASSQNFGQTTGYTF. Looking up the rest from reference TRBV14 and TRBJ1-2 gives the full variable domain: EAGVTQFPSHSVIEKGQTVTLRCDPISGHDNLYWYRRVMGKEIKFLLHFVKESKQDESGMPNNRFLAERTGGTYSTLKVQPAELEDSGVYFCASSQNFGQTTGYTFGSGTRLTVV.

This clone was detected a few times. The V call is TRBV21-1, the J call TRBJ1-2. TRBV21-1 is classified as a pseudogene. The length of the CDR3 is 16 residues. The chain's CDR3 is CASSPPGGSSNYGYTF. Written as DNA, the CDR3 is TGTGCCAGCAGCCCGCCGGGGGGATCTTCTAACTATGGCTACACCTTC.

This clone has only one observation. The rearrangement joins TRBV13 to TRBJ2-1; 16 positions match TRBD2. Germline CDR1 PRHDT, CDR2 FYEKMQ (reference sequence). V shed 2 bases, J shed 10 bases, and the junction held 8 bases outside the gene matches. CDR3 size: 17 residues. In nucleotides, the CDR3 is TGTGCCAGCAGCTTATATCCGGGACTAGCGGGAGGGGACGAGCAGTTCTTC. It codes for CASSLYPGLAGGDEQFF.

The gene calls are TRBV28 and TRBJ2-7; no clear D. The germline V and J ends were trimmed by 4 bases and 3 bases, with 16 bases remaining between them. The germline CDR1 and CDR2 sequences are MDHEN and SYDVKM. The CDR3 is 15 residues long. The CDR3 reads CASSSLRGWYYEQYF. The DNA for the CDR3 is TGTGCCAGCAGTTCCTTGCGAGGATGGTACTACGAGCAGTACTTC.

This chain connects TRBV3-1 (or the pseudogene TRBV3-2) to TRBJ2-5; the match to TRBD2 covers 11 bases. This CDR3 is 16 amino acids long. CDR1 and CDR2 from the germline V gene are LGHDT and YNNKEL (reference sequence). Trimming cost V 3 bases and J 5 bases; bases outside gene matches: 8. CDR3 in DNA: TGTGCCAGCAGCCAGGCTCTAGCGGGAGGTGGGGAGACCCAGTACTTC. As protein: CASSQALAGGGETQYF.